The present entry profiles one T cell receptor (beta chain) with its context. This record comes from a study of blood T cell repertoires in COVID-19. The CDR3 is 13 residues long. Between the trimmed V and J ends, which lost 6 bases and 5 bases, there was a span of 14 bases. CDR1 is SNHLY, CDR2 FYNNEI, per germline. Original methodology: The assay estimated nucleated cells by amplifying reference gene primers. Sequencing was performed with immunoSEQ multiplex PCR; in TCRdb, only in-frame clones are kept and a portion is missing. V and J calls plus clone size are reproduced from that table; the DNA served to infer D and trimming. There are roughly 500,000 clones in the sample; 89% occur only once, and 0.9% lies in the top ten.

The rearrangement joins TRBV2 to TRBJ2-7; a weak D match, TRBD2 (7 bases). Source material: peripheral blood. The source of this sequence is a man younger than 35 with COVID-19, enrolled during active disease. This CDR3 is CASRGRGADEQYF. Here the CDR3 DNA reads TGTGCCAGCAGGGGACGGGGGGCGGACGAGCAGTACTTC.